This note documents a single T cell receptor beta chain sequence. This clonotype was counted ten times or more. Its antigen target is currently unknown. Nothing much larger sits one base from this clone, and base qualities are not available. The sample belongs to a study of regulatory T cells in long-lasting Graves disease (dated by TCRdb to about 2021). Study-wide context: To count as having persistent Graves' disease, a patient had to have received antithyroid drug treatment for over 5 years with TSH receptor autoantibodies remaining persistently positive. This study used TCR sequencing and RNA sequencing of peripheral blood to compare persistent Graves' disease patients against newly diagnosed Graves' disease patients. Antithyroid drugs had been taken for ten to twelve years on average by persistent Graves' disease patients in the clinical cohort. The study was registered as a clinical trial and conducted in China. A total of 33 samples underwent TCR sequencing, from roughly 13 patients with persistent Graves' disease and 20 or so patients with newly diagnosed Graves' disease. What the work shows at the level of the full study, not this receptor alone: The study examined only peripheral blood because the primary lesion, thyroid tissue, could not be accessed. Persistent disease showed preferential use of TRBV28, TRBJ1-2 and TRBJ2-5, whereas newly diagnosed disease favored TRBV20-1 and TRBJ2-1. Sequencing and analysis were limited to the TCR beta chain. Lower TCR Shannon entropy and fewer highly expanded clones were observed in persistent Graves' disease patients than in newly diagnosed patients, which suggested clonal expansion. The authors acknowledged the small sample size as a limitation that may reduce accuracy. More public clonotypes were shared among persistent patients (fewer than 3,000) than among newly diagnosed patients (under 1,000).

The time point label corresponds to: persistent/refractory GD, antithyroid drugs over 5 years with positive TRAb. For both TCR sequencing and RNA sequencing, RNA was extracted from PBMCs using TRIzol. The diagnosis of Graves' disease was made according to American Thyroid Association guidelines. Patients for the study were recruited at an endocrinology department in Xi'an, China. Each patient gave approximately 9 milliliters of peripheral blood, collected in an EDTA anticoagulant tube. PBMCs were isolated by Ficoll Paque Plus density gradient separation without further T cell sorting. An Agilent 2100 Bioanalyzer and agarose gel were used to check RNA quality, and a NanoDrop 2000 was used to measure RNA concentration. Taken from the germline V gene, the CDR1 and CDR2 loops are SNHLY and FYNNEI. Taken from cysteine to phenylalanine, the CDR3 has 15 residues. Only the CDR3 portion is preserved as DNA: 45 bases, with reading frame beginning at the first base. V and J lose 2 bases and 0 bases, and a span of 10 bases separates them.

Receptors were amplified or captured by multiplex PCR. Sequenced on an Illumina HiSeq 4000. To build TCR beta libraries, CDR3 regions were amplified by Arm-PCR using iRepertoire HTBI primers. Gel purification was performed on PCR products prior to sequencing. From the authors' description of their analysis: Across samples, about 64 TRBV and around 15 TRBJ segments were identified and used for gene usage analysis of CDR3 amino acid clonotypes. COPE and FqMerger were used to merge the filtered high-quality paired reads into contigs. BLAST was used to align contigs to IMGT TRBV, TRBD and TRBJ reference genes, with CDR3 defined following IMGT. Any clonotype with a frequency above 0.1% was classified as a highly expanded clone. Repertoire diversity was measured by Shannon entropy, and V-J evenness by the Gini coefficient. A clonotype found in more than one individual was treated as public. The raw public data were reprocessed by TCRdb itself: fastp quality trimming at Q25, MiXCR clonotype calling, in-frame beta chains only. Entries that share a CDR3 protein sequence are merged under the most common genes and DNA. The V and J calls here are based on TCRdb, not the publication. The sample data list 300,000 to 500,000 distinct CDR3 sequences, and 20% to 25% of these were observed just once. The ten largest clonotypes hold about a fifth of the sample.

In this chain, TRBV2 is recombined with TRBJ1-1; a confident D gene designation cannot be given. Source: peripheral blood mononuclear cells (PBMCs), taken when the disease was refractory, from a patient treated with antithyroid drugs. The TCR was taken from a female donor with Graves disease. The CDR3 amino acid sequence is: CASSELRDLNTEAFF. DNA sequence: TGTGCCAGCAGTGAATTGCGGGATCTGAACACTGAAGCTTTCTTT.